The rows below give T cell receptor beta chains drawn from one sample of a study of CD8+ T cells in alopecia areata. Only in-frame clones appear in the TCRdb table, and some are missing; sequencing was by immunoSEQ multiplex PCR. The table records more than 140,000 clones, around 86% of them present only once. This specimen consisted of CD8+ T cells sorted from blood, obtained at week 4, from a patient treated with tofacitinib. These receptors originate from a human donor with alopecia areata. Each CDR3 is given with its conserved first and last residue. Fields, in order: clone size, V gene, D gene, J gene, CDR3 protein, CDR3 DNA. A D gene is named only where the DNA matches it firmly. Some rows have no size entry. The others give once, few or many, or a class for an expanded clone.

clone_size: -
v_call: TRBV18
d_call: TRBD1
j_call: TRBJ2-7
cdr3_aa: CASSPRFEGADYEQYF
cdr3_nt: TGTGCCAGCTCACCACGTTTCGAGGGGGCTGACTACGAGCAGTACTTC

clone_size: -
v_call: TRBV19
d_call: -
j_call: TRBJ2-2
cdr3_aa: CASSIGGAANTGELFF
cdr3_nt: TGTGCCAGTAGTATAGGGGGGGCAGCGAACACCGGGGAGCTGTTTTTT

clone_size: -
v_call: TRBV29-1
d_call: -
j_call: TRBJ2-5
cdr3_aa: CSVEVEYQETQYF
cdr3_nt: TGCAGCGTTGAAGTAGAGTACCAAGAGACCCAGTACTTC

clone_size: -
v_call: TRBV6-5
d_call: -
j_call: TRBJ2-5
cdr3_aa: CASSATGTLETQYF
cdr3_nt: TGTGCCAGCAGTGCAACCGGGACGCTTGAGACCCAGTACTTC

clone_size: -
v_call: TRBV7-3
d_call: -
j_call: TRBJ2-3
cdr3_aa: CASSLNGGGTDTQYF
cdr3_nt: TGTGCCAGCAGCTTAAACGGCGGGGGCACAGATACGCAGTATTTT

clone_size: -
v_call: TRBV2
d_call: -
j_call: TRBJ1-1
cdr3_aa: CAGVRRLFIGNTEAFF
cdr3_nt: TGTGCCGGCGTAAGGCGCCTTTTCATAGGGAACACTGAAGCTTTCTTT

clone_size: -
v_call: TRBV27
d_call: -
j_call: TRBJ2-7
cdr3_aa: CASSLGVPYEQYF
cdr3_nt: TGTGCCAGCAGTTTGGGAGTCCCCTACGAGCAGTACTTC

clone_size: -
v_call: TRBV7-8
d_call: TRBD1
j_call: TRBJ2-7
cdr3_aa: CASSFLRQGASLEGFVQYF
cdr3_nt: TGTGCCAGCAGCTTCCTCCGGCAGGGGGCTTCCCTTGAGGGATTCGTGCAGTACTTC

clone_size: -
v_call: TRBV5-4
d_call: -
j_call: TRBJ1-5
cdr3_aa: CASSLWQVEPQHF
cdr3_nt: TGTGCCAGCAGCTTGTGGCAGGTCGAGCCCCAGCATTTT

clone_size: -
v_call: TRBV11-2
d_call: TRBD1
j_call: TRBJ1-2
cdr3_aa: CASSNGGRGIGYTF
cdr3_nt: TGTGCCAGCAGCAATGGAGGCAGGGGGATTGGCTACACCTTC

clone_size: -
v_call: TRBV7-9
d_call: TRBD2
j_call: TRBJ2-1
cdr3_aa: CASSNSSGPNEQFF
cdr3_nt: TGTGCCAGCAGCAACTCTAGCGGGCCCAATGAGCAGTTCTTC

clone_size: many
v_call: TRBV13
d_call: -
j_call: TRBJ1-2
cdr3_aa: CASSSPASGYGYTF
cdr3_nt: TGTGCCAGCAGCTCCCCTGCGTCGGGCTATGGCTACACCTTC

clone_size: -
v_call: TRBV4-1
d_call: TRBD1
j_call: TRBJ2-5
cdr3_aa: CASSQGGGGETQYF
cdr3_nt: TGCGCCAGCAGCCAAGGAGGGGGCGGAGAGACCCAGTACTTC